This TCR beta chain came from a study of cytomegalovirus exposure and HLA in healthy donors. Study in general: From HLA-typed donors, an early data release held around 85 million unique TCRs.

Despite likely unrecorded immune exposures, the donors were nominally healthy at the time of sampling. V was cut by 1 base and J by 2 bases, with 11 bases left in between. CDR1 and CDR2 from the germline V gene are LNHNV and YYDKDF (reference sequence). The CDR3 is made up of 15 amino acids. The PCR used 60 Vbeta and 13 Jbeta primers. In the original workflow: Unique TCR beta chains numbered around 75 million in a later analysis, with about 9.9 million shared. Repertoires were generated with immunoSEQ multiplex PCR, while TCRdb's copy carries only in-frame clones and drops some. V and J calls and clone size come straight from that table; D and trimming were deduced from the DNA. The sample holds some 190,000 clones, about four fifths seen once.

This chain joins TRBV15 and TRBJ2-5, with TRBD2 as a possible D gene (6 bases). The receptor was isolated from a woman under 40 in good health and CMV-seronegative. Material: PBMCs. CDR3 residues: CATSRAPGTQETQYF. As DNA, the CDR3 is TGTGCCACCAGCAGAGCCCCCGGGACTCAAGAGACCCAGTACTTC.